The present T cell receptor beta chain was sequenced within a study of response to subunit inactivated influenza vaccine. TCRdb called the RT-PCR reads again in MiXCR, with one record for every CDR3 protein. The sample contains about 780,000 distinct CDR3 sequences, around a sixth of which appear only once. The study, taken as a whole, reports: Few new T cells, the authors suggested, are recruited by each seasonal influenza vaccination.

With regard to this clonotype: The target antigen is unknown.

CDR1 and CDR2 from the germline V gene are SQVTM and ANQGSEA. CDR3 length: 13 amino acids. V was pared by 7 bases and J by 3 bases, with 13 bases between. Here the sequenced sample was PBMCs from blood, taken around 5 days after vaccination. This receptor was identified in a man between 50 and 59 years old who received an inactivated influenza vaccine. V is TRBV29-1 and J is TRBJ1-3; D possibly corresponds to TRBD1 (5 bases). Written as DNA, the CDR3 is TGCAGCGCCACCGTGAGGGGTGGAAACACCATATATTTT. Amino acids: CSATVRGGNTIYF. The full variable domain, rest sourced from reference TRBV29-1 and TRBJ1-3, is SAVISQKPSRDICQRGTSLTIQCQVDSQVTMMFWYRQQPGQSLTLIATANQGSEATYESGFVIDKFPISRPNLTFSTLTVSNMSPEDSSIYLCSATVRGGNTIYFGEGSWLTVV.